One TCR beta chain is described in this entry. V was cut by 6 bases and J by 5 bases, with 4 bases left in between. The CDR3 has 11 amino acids. Germline V gene data show CDR1 as MDHEN and CDR2 as SYDVKM. The data derive from a study of blood T cell repertoires in COVID-19. Study overall: From T cells, B-cell-depleted T cells, or PBMCs came the material, which was cDNA or gDNA.

The repertoire was sequenced with immunoSEQ multiplex PCR; TCRdb's copy has only in-frame clones and lacks some. The table lists roughly 140,000 clones, approximately 92% of them singletons. The sample taken for sequencing was peripheral blood. The receptor was isolated from a woman aged 55 to 70 with active COVID-19. The chain joins TRBV28 to TRBJ2-2, with D unclear. The CDR3 is CASSLTGELFF. CDR3 in DNA: TGTGCCAGCAGCCTAACCGGGGAGCTGTTTTTT.